Each of the 8 T cell receptor beta chains below was sequenced from the same sample in a study of blood T cell repertoires in COVID-19. Clones were sequenced by immunoSEQ multiplex PCR, and TCRdb holds only the in-frame ones, with some missing. The repertoire holds 90,000 to 150,000 clones, with roughly 81% as singletons. The material sequenced was peripheral blood. Receptor source: a human donor in a cohort sampled during active COVID-19.

The genes are TRBV18 and TRBJ1-2; maybe TRBD1 (6 bases). The CDR3 is 13 amino acids. The germline V gene encodes CDR1 KGHSH and CDR2 LQKENI. The V and J ends lost 3 bases and 8 bases respectively, with 13 bases between them. CDR3: CASSPTGYRGYTF. CDR3 sequence (DNA): TGTGCCAGCTCACCTACAGGGTATCGCGGCTACACCTTC.

This clone was seen more than once but under ten times. The V and J genes are TRBV15 and TRBJ1-1; possible D gene TRBD1, 6 bases. The CDR3 is 14 residues long. Trimming left V 0 bases short and J 1 base short, with 6 bases between. Germline lookup yields CDR1 LNHNV and CDR2 YYDKDF (reference sequence). In DNA form, the CDR3 reads TGTGCCACCAGCAGAGAGACAGGGAACACTGAAGCTTTCTTT. Protein sequence: CATSRETGNTEAFF.

The chain joins TRBV5-1 to TRBJ2-3; D might be TRBD1 (5 bases). CDR3 length equals 14 residues. V gave up 0 bases and J gave up 3 bases, with 8 bases separating them. The germline V gene encodes CDR1 SGHRS and CDR2 YFSETQ. DNA of the CDR3: TGCGCCAGCAGCTTGGAAGGGGATACAGATACGCAGTATTTT. This translates into CASSLEGDTDTQYF. Full variable domain (outside the CDR3, taken from reference TRBV5-1 and TRBJ2-3): KAGVTQTPRYLIKTRGQQVTLSCSPISGHRSVSWYQQTPGQGLQFLFEYFSETQRNKGNFPGRFSGRQFSNSRSEMNVSTLELGDSALYLCASSLEGDTDTQYFGPGTRLTVL.

This CDR3 is CASSLGGTGVHEQYF. Here the CDR3 DNA reads TGCGCCAGCAGCTTGGGGGGGACAGGGGTCCACGAGCAGTACTTC. The rearrangement joins TRBV5-1 to TRBJ2-7; 10 bases are shared with TRBD1. V gave up 0 bases and J gave up 5 bases; unmatched junction bases: 5. Germline V lookup: CDR1 SGHRS, CDR2 YFSETQ. CDR3 length: 15 amino acids.

This chain joins TRBV4-2 and TRBJ1-2; TRBD1 is a possible D gene (5 bases). V lost 4 bases and J lost 6, with 18 bases in between. The CDR3 sequence is 15 residues long. The germline V gene encodes CDR1 LGHNA and CDR2 YNFKEQ. The CDR3 region has the DNA TGTGCCAGCAGCCCCCAGGGTAAGGGCTGGGATGGCTACACCTTC. The encoded protein is CASSPQGKGWDGYTF.

This chain links TRBV25-1 with TRBJ2-7, with 9 bases matching TRBD1. With V trimmed by 4 bases and J by 4 bases, 8 bases remained unmatched. Germline V gene lookup returns CDR1 MGHDK and CDR2 SYGVNS. CDR3 length: 15 residues. This CDR3 reads CASSALGQGHYEQYF. Here the CDR3 DNA reads TGTGCCAGCAGTGCCCTGGGACAGGGACATTACGAGCAGTACTTC.

The J gene is TRBJ2-5, the V gene TRBV15, with D tentatively TRBD1 (5 bases). V was cut by 0 bases and J by 2 bases, with 10 bases left in between. Germline values: CDR1 LNHNV, CDR2 YYDKDF (reference sequence). There are 15 residues in the CDR3. In DNA, the CDR3 is TGTGCCACCAGCAGAGATGCAGGGATTCAAGAGACCCAGTACTTC. Its translation is CATSRDAGIQETQYF.

This clone was seen once. V and J are TRBV5-4 and TRBJ2-7, with unresolved D. Germline V lookup: CDR1 SGHNT, CDR2 YYREEE (reference sequence). The V gene lost 6 bases and the J gene lost 5 bases, with 18 bases spanning the gap. CDR3 length: 14 amino acids. The CDR3, as DNA: TGTGCCAGCAACAAGGCTGAGGCCTTGAACGAGCAGTACTTC. Its protein is CASNKAEALNEQYF.